This TCR beta chain was identified during a study of blood T cell repertoires in COVID-19. Study summary: Acute and convalescent COVID-19 specimens originated in the United States, Italy and Spain.

Germline V gives CDR1 LGHNA, CDR2 YSLEER. V lost 4 bases, J lost 4 bases, and 14 bases lay in between. The CDR3 spans 14 residues. How the authors handled the data: Counts of nucleated cells, estimated from reference gene primer amplification, were obtained. This table comes from immunoSEQ multiplex PCR, and its TCRdb copy is limited to in-frame clones, with some not included. V, J and clone size are taken as reported in that table, and D and trimming were inferred from the DNA itself. Among 200,000 to 300,000 clones listed, roughly nine tenths were seen once. This sequence originates from a middle-aged man who had recovered from COVID-19. Input material: peripheral blood. The rearrangement joins TRBV4-3 to TRBJ2-7, with D uncertain. The DNA for the CDR3 is TGCGCCAGCAGCCCCCGACCCAGGATATACGAGCAGTACTTC. Translated, it gives CASSPRPRIYEQYF.